A selection of T cell receptor beta chains follows, all from one sample in a study of blood T cell repertoires in COVID-19. Method: immunoSEQ multiplex PCR; TCRdb's copy keeps in-frame clones and lacks some. In the table there are about 260,000 clones, 80% to 95% of which are singletons. The sequencing sample was made of peripheral blood. These receptor sequences come from a young adult with COVID-19, enrolled during active disease. Both conserved end residues are part of each CDR3. D genes are given only for firm matches. Size values are once, few and many counts, or a class for expanded clones, and some rows have none.

J gene: TRBJ1-5
V gene: TRBV7-2
D gene: -
clone size: -
CDR3 DNA: TGTGCCAGCAGCTTTAATAGAAATCAGCCCCAGCATTTT
CDR3 protein: CASSFNRNQPQHF

J gene: TRBJ2-6
V gene: TRBV6-5
D gene: -
clone size: -
CDR3 DNA: TGTGCCAGCAGTCGGGACTCTGGGGCCAACGTCCTGACTTTC
CDR3 protein: CASSRDSGANVLTF

J gene: TRBJ2-7
V gene: TRBV2
D gene: TRBD2
clone size: -
CDR3 DNA: TGTGCCACAATACGGGAGGGTTACGAGCAGTACTTC
CDR3 protein: CATIREGYEQYF

J gene: TRBJ1-1
V gene: TRBV7-9
D gene: -
clone size: few
CDR3 DNA: TGTGCCAGCAGCTTATTCGGCAGGACTGAAGCTTTCTTT
CDR3 protein: CASSLFGRTEAFF

J gene: TRBJ2-7
V gene: TRBV6-5
D gene: TRBD1
clone size: -
CDR3 DNA: TGTGCCAGCATTTGGACAGGGGGCGCCTACGAGCAGTACTTC
CDR3 protein: CASIWTGGAYEQYF

J gene: TRBJ2-2
V gene: TRBV18
D gene: -
clone size: -
CDR3 DNA: TGTGCCAGCTCACCGCGCACCGGGGAGCTGTTTTTT
CDR3 protein: CASSPRTGELFF

J gene: TRBJ2-7
V gene: TRBV19
D gene: TRBD1
clone size: once
CDR3 DNA: TGTGCCAGTAGTGCGGGACAGGGCTACGAGCAGTACTTC
CDR3 protein: CASSAGQGYEQYF

J gene: TRBJ2-1
V gene: TRBV5-1
D gene: TRBD1
clone size: -
CDR3 DNA: TGCGCCAGCAGCTTGGGAGGACAGGGGTACAATGAGCAGTTCTTC
CDR3 protein: CASSLGGQGYNEQFF

J gene: TRBJ1-2
V gene: TRBV5-6
D gene: -
clone size: few
CDR3 DNA: TGTGCCAGCAGCTTTTTAGGAGCCAACTATGGCTACACCTTC
CDR3 protein: CASSFLGANYGYTF

J gene: TRBJ1-1
V gene: TRBV2
D gene: -
clone size: -
CDR3 DNA: TGTGCCAGCAACCCAGACAGGACTCTCGAAGCTTTCTTT
CDR3 protein: CASNPDRTLEAFF